The rows below give T cell receptor beta chains drawn from one sample of a study of shared clonotypes between healthy human individuals. Sequencing used immunoSEQ multiplex PCR; TCRdb keeps in-frame clones, though not all of them. The sample records over a million clones, about 96% being singletons. Sequencing was performed on naive CD4+ T cells sorted from blood. These receptors were obtained from a young man in good health. The CDR3 runs from the conserved cysteine through the conserved F or W. D genes are given only for firm matches. The size field is filled for only some rows; it gives once, few, many or a size class.

NA	TRBV5-1	NA	TRBJ2-5	TGCGCCAGCAGCTTGGCCGGCAGGGGACAAGAGACCCAGTACTTC	CASSLAGRGQETQYF
NA	TRBV18	TRBD1	TRBJ2-7	TGTGCCAGCTCACCGACCGGGGGACAGGCGACCTACGAGCAGTACTTC	CASSPTGGQATYEQYF
NA	TRBV15	TRBD2	TRBJ2-1	TGTGCCACCAGCAGAGTTGGGAGCATTGGAGCGGGAGGCTCCTACAATGAGCAGTTCTTC	CATSRVGSIGAGGSYNEQFF
once	TRBV7-2	TRBD1	TRBJ1-5	TGTGCCAGTTCCGGGACAGGCAATCAGCCCCAGCATTTT	CASSGTGNQPQHF
NA	TRBV9	TRBD1	TRBJ2-6	TGTGCCAGCAGAGCCGGGCTGGCAGGGGGAATCGCTGGGGCCAACGTCCTGACTTTC	CASRAGLAGGIAGANVLTF
NA	TRBV30	TRBD2	TRBJ2-1	TGTGCCCAGAGCGGGAGCTCCTACAATGAGCAGTTCTTC	CAQSGSSYNEQFF
NA	TRBV5-4	NA	TRBJ2-3	TGTGCCAGCAGCTTTCCGGCCTCATCAGATACGCAGTATTTT	CASSFPASSDTQYF
NA	TRBV6-1	NA	TRBJ1-1	TGTGCCAGCAGTGACAATGGGGCTCTCACTGAAGCTTTCTTT	CASSDNGALTEAFF
NA	TRBV20-1	NA	TRBJ1-4	TGCAGTGCAAGTCCCAATGAAAAACTGTTTTTT	CSASPNEKLFF
NA	TRBV6-6	NA	TRBJ1-4	TGTGCCACTCAAGCGGAAAGGGGGGGGAGTGAAAAACTGTTTTTT	CATQAERGGSEKLFF
NA	TRBV6-1	NA	TRBJ1-2	TGTGCCAGCAGCTCTTCAGGGGCCCATGGCTACACCTTC	CASSSSGAHGYTF
NA	TRBV10-2	NA	TRBJ2-3	TGCGCCAGCAGTGACCCCAGGACCCCCCTTAGCACAGATACGCAGTATTTT	CASSDPRTPLSTDTQYF
NA	TRBV7-2	TRBD2	TRBJ2-5	TGTGCCAGCAGCCCCCGGACTAGCGGGAGAGTCGAGACCCAGTACTTC	CASSPRTSGRVETQYF
NA	TRBV18	NA	TRBJ2-7	TGTGCCAGCTCACCACTTCCGGGGGACCACGAGCAGTACTTC	CASSPLPGDHEQYF
NA	TRBV28	TRBD2	TRBJ2-1	TGTGCCAGCAGTTTACCGGGACTAGCAAATTTCTTC	CASSLPGLANFF
NA	TRBV7-2	NA	TRBJ2-1	TGTGCCAGCAGCAAAGGAAACGGCTACAATGAGCAGTTCTTC	CASSKGNGYNEQFF
NA	TRBV10-3	NA	TRBJ2-2	TGTGCCATCAGTGAGTCGTCCGGCTGGGTGGGAGGCCCGAACACCGGGGAGCTGTTTTTT	CAISESSGWVGGPNTGELFF
NA	TRBV19	NA	TRBJ2-7	TGTGCCAGTAGTATTAACGAGGTCTCCTACGAGCAGTACTTC	CASSINEVSYEQYF
NA	TRBV7-2	NA	TRBJ2-7	TGTGCCAGCAGCTTGGTCCGGCCCTCCTACGAGCAGTACTTC	CASSLVRPSYEQYF
NA	TRBV5-4	NA	TRBJ2-2	TGTGCCAGCAGCCGTAGGGGTAGCGGAGAAACCGGGGAGCTGTTTTTT	CASSRRGSGETGELFF
once	TRBV18	NA	TRBJ2-1	TGTGCCAGCGAAGGTCCAGGGAGCTCCTACAATGAGCAGTTCTTC	CASEGPGSSYNEQFF
NA	TRBV28	TRBD1	TRBJ2-1	TGTGCCAGCTTAGACAGGGGGCCTTTCTCCAATGAGCAGTTCTTC	CASLDRGPFSNEQFF
NA	TRBV27	NA	TRBJ2-7	TGTGCCAGCATGGTACAGGGCGGATACGAGCAGTACTTC	CASMVQGGYEQYF
NA	TRBV18	TRBD1	TRBJ1-2	TGTGCCAGCTCACTTCGGACAGGGGCGGATGGCTACACCTTC	CASSLRTGADGYTF
NA	TRBV5-1	NA	TRBJ2-5	TGCGCCAGCAGCTTACGTCATCCTGTCCAAGAGACCCAGTACTTC	CASSLRHPVQETQYF
NA	TRBV19	TRBD1	TRBJ1-1	TGTGCCAGTAGTTTCCGGGACAGACGAAGCTTCTTT	CASSFRDRRSFF
NA	TRBV10-3	TRBD2	TRBJ2-2	TGTGCCATCAGTGAGAGGCGGGAGGGCCTTTCCGGGGAGCTGTTTTTT	CAISERREGLSGELFF
NA	TRBV27	NA	TRBJ1-5	TGTGCCAGCAGCGACCCGGGTCAGCCCCAGCATTTT	CASSDPGQPQHF
NA	TRBV5-1	NA	TRBJ2-1	TGCGCCAGCAGCTTGAATCCTTCCTACAATGAGCAGTTCTTC	CASSLNPSYNEQFF
NA	TRBV6-1	NA	TRBJ2-1	TGTGCCACCGAGGACCCCCCCTACAATGAGCAGTTCTTC	CATEDPPYNEQFF
NA	TRBV5-1	NA	TRBJ2-7	TGCGCCAGCAGCCGGCTTGGGGTATCCGGCGAGCAGTACTTC	CASSRLGVSGEQYF
few	TRBV9	NA	TRBJ2-2	TGTGCCAGCAGCGTCAGGGCATCCAACACCGGGGAGCTGTTTTTT	CASSVRASNTGELFF
NA	TRBV7-2	NA	TRBJ2-7	TGTGCCAGCAGCTTAGATCTCCGCTCCCTCGAGCAGTACTTC	CASSLDLRSLEQYF
NA	TRBV5-1	NA	TRBJ2-5	TGCGCCAGCTCGGGGGTCCTTGAAGAGACCCAGTACTTC	CASSGVLEETQYF
NA	TRBV27	NA	TRBJ1-5	TGTGCCAGCGCTGGACTGGGTGAGCCCCAGCATTTT	CASAGLGEPQHF
NA	TRBV9	TRBD2	TRBJ2-2	TGTGCCAGCAGCGCGACTAGCGGGAGTTTCGCCGGGGAGCTGTTTTTT	CASSATSGSFAGELFF
once	TRBV9	NA	TRBJ2-1	TGTGCCAGCAGCGTAGGGTCAGGGGCGCTTGGGGATGAGCAGTTCTTC	CASSVGSGALGDEQFF
NA	TRBV28	NA	TRBJ1-2	TGTGCCAGCAGTGAGGGCACCTATGGCTACACCTTC	CASSEGTYGYTF
NA	TRBV28	NA	TRBJ2-4	TGTGCCAGCAGCCCCCTAACAGGCACCAAAAACATTCAGTACTTC	CASSPLTGTKNIQYF
NA	TRBV7-9	NA	TRBJ2-6	TGTGCCAGCAGCTCTTCCGCCCCTGGGGCCAACGTCCTGACTTTC	CASSSSAPGANVLTF